The 21 T cell receptor beta chains below all came from one sample that was sequenced in a study of blood T cell repertoires in COVID-19. The repertoire was sequenced with immunoSEQ multiplex PCR; TCRdb's copy has only in-frame clones and lacks some. The sample holds roughly 340,000 clones, roughly 89% seen once. Sequenced material: peripheral blood. The receptors were gathered from a woman under 30 who had recovered from COVID-19.

This chain links TRBV19 with TRBJ1-1; D not resolved. Germline V CDR1 and CDR2: LNHDA, SQIVND (reference sequence). Trimming removed 0 bases from V and 6 bases from J, with 20 bases in between. The CDR3 is made up of 17 amino acids. The CDR3 sequence is CASSIDLGRGVRAEAFF. The DNA for the CDR3 is TGTGCCAGTAGTATAGATCTAGGGCGGGGAGTGAGGGCTGAAGCTTTCTTT.

The rearrangement joins TRBV19 to TRBJ2-1; 9 nucleotides agree with TRBD1. The trim removed 5 bases at V and 5 bases at J, leaving 7 bases unmatched. Germline CDR1 and CDR2: LNHDA and SQIVND (reference sequence). CDR3 size: 15 residues. CDR3 DNA: TGTGCCAGTAGTGCCGGGACAGGGACAGACAATGAGCAGTTCTTC. The encoded protein is CASSAGTGTDNEQFF.

DNA for the CDR3: TGTGCCAGCAGCAAAGGTGGCAGGGCCTATGGCTACACCTTC. Translation gives CASSKGGRAYGYTF. This chain joins TRBV21-1 and TRBJ1-2; TRBD1 was called by the table and not checked on the DNA. TRBV21-1 is a documented pseudogene. CDR3 size: 14 residues.

The chain links TRBV11-2 to TRBJ2-3; unclear D gene. From germline, CDR1 is SGHAT and CDR2 FQNNGV. V gave up 2 bases and J gave up 5 bases, with 8 bases separating them. This CDR3 contains 13 residues. CDR3 DNA: TGTGCCAGCAGCTTAATTGCGGTAGATACGCAGTATTTT. Its protein is CASSLIAVDTQYF.

This chain links TRBV6-5 with TRBJ1-5; 11 nucleotides match TRBD1. Germline V CDR1 and CDR2: MNHEY, SVGAGI. Trimming cost V 6 bases and J 4 bases; bases outside gene matches: 2. This CDR3 spans 14 amino acids. CDR3 loop: CASRGQGGNQPQHF. The CDR3 bases are TGTGCCAGCAGGGGACAGGGGGGAAATCAGCCCCAGCATTTT.

The V gene is TRBV19, the J gene TRBJ1-2; 9 positions match TRBD1. The CDR3 sequence is 16 residues long. The junction had 7 bases not matched to a gene; V was cut back by 5 bases and J by 0 bases. The germline V gene has CDR1 LNHDA and CDR2 SQIVND (reference sequence). CDR3 DNA sequence: TGTGCCAGTAGTGTGGGACAGGGAAGAGCTAACTATGGCTACACCTTC. Translation: CASSVGQGRANYGYTF.

The rearrangement uses TRBV1 and TRBJ2-7; the listed D gene, TRBD2, was not tested against the DNA. TRBV1 is listed as a pseudogene. The CDR3 is made up of 19 amino acids. In DNA, the CDR3 is TGCACCAGCAGCCACTCGCGGGACAGTTCAGCGGGAGTTGTACCCGAGCAGTACGTC. This gives the protein CTSSHSRDSSAGVVPEQYV.

The chain carries TRBV7-2 and TRBJ2-3, with D perhaps TRBD2 (6 bases). Germline V gene data show CDR1 as SGHTA and CDR2 as FQGNSA. The ends were cut back, 5 bases at V and 1 base at J, with 10 bases in the middle. The CDR3 spans 14 residues. CDR3 DNA sequence: TGTGCCAGCAGCACGACTAGGGGCACAGATACGCAGTATTTT. It codes for CASSTTRGTDTQYF.

The chain couples TRBV29-1 to TRBJ1-4; no definite D call. CDR1 and CDR2 (germline): SQVTM, ANQGSEA. The germline V and J ends were trimmed by 6 bases and 7 bases, with 9 bases remaining between them. The CDR3 extends over 11 amino acids. Here the CDR3 DNA reads TGCAGCGTGAGTCGAGGTGAAAAACTGTTTTTT. It translates to CSVSRGEKLFF. Full variable domain (missing parts from reference TRBV29-1 and TRBJ1-4): SAVISQKPSRDICQRGTSLTIQCQVDSQVTMMFWYRQQPGQSLTLIATANQGSEATYESGFVIDKFPISRPNLTFSTLTVSNMSPEDSSIYLCSVSRGEKLFFGSGTQLSVL.

The V and J genes are TRBV2 and TRBJ2-3; 7 bases line up with TRBD2. This CDR3 region has 18 residues. The V segment lost 0 bases and the J segment 3 bases; nucleotides outside the gene matches: 12. Germline CDR1 and CDR2: SNHLY and FYNNEI. DNA of the CDR3: TGTGCCAGCAGTGAAGCATTGGTGGGAGGGCCGTTAACAGATACGCAGTATTTT. Its protein is CASSEALVGGPLTDTQYF.

This rearrangement joins TRBV6-5 to TRBJ1-1; 10 nucleotides line up with TRBD1. Germline trimming cut 0 bases from V and 9 bases from J; bases unmatched to any gene: 10. Germline-derived CDR1 and CDR2 are MNHEY and SVGAGI. This CDR3 spans 16 amino acids. The DNA for the CDR3 is TGTGCCAGCAGTTACTCGAAGGACAGGGGGTCCGCTCAAGCTTTCTTT. Translation gives CASSYSKDRGSAQAFF.

The gene calls are TRBV10-3 and TRBJ2-7; 11 bases map to TRBD2. J gave up 7 bases and V 0 bases, and 8 bases lay outside the gene matches. The CDR3 covers 16 residues. In germline, CDR1 is ENHRY, CDR2 SYGVKD. CDR3 loop: CAISESNSGRAGEQYV. The DNA of the CDR3 is TGTGCCATCAGTGAGTCGAATAGCGGGAGGGCGGGGGAGCAGTACGTC.

The chain employs TRBV5-1 and TRBJ1-1; 8 nucleotides line up with TRBD1. Germline values: CDR1 SGHRS, CDR2 YFSETQ. Losses at the gene ends were 4 bases for V and 1 base for J; bases not matched to a gene: 6. The CDR3 spans 15 residues. This chain's CDR3 is CASSPWTGRNTEAFF. In DNA, the CDR3 is TGCGCCAGCAGCCCGTGGACAGGGCGGAACACTGAAGCTTTCTTT. The variable domain in full, with the rest retrieved from reference TRBV5-1 and TRBJ1-1, is KAGVTQTPRYLIKTRGQQVTLSCSPISGHRSVSWYQQTPGQGLQFLFEYFSETQRNKGNFPGRFSGRQFSNSRSEMNVSTLELGDSALYLCASSPWTGRNTEAFFGQGTRLTVV.

This clone was counted a single time. This rearrangement joins TRBV2 to TRBJ1-4; the match to TRBD1 covers 11 bases. With V trimmed by 7 bases and J by 8 bases, 6 bases remained unmatched. Per germline, CDR1 SNHLY and CDR2 FYNNEI. The CDR3 spans 14 residues. In DNA form, the CDR3 reads TGTGCCAGCACCTTGGACAGGGGGCTGGAAAAACTGTTTTTT. Protein sequence: CASTLDRGLEKLFF.

This clone was detected only once. CDR3 sequence reads: CASSLGSGTTRDEQFF. The CDR3 DNA is TGTGCCAGCAGCTTAGGGTCTGGGACTACACGTGATGAGCAGTTCTTC. The V and J genes are TRBV7-6 and TRBJ2-1; 7 bases are shared with TRBD2. This CDR3 spans 16 amino acids. J was trimmed by 8 bases and V by 1 base; bases with no gene match: 11. The germline gives CDR1 SGHVS, CDR2 FNYEAQ.

The chain combines TRBV5-1 with TRBJ2-7; 7 bases match TRBD1. Germline V gene lookup returns CDR1 SGHRS and CDR2 YFSETQ. The CDR3 runs to 16 residues. V was pared by 2 bases and J by 0 bases, with 8 bases of the junction left unmatched. The DNA of the CDR3 is TGCGCCAGCAGCTTCCCTCGCAGGGGGAGCTCCTACGAGCAGTACGTC. This translates into CASSFPRRGSSYEQYV.

The chain uses TRBV19 and TRBJ2-1, with 15 bases identical to TRBD2. Germline V gene sequence: CDR1 LNHDA, CDR2 SQIVND (reference sequence). There are 16 residues in the CDR3. The ends lost 4 bases at V and 8 bases at J; junction bases unmatched: 6. CDR3: CASSTAGTSGRHEQFF. CDR3 DNA sequence: TGTGCCAGTAGTACCGCCGGGACTAGCGGGAGGCATGAGCAGTTCTTC.

The V and J genes are TRBV15 and TRBJ1-5; D call uncertain. The CDR3 has 16 amino acids. The germline V gene encodes CDR1 LNHNV and CDR2 YYDKDF (reference sequence). Trimming stripped 1 base from V and 2 bases from J, with 12 bases between. The CDR3 DNA sequence: TGTGCCACCAGCAGAGCACAGTCCTTGGGCAATCAGCCCCAGCATTTT. Translating gives CATSRAQSLGNQPQHF.

The chain couples TRBV10-3 to TRBJ2-3, with TRBD2 identical over 9 bases. The CDR3 contains 16 residues. Per the germline V gene, CDR1 is ENHRY and CDR2 is SYGVKD. Trimming at V came to 11 bases and at J to 0 bases, leaving 12 bases not matched to a gene. The CDR3 nucleotides are TGTGCCGCAGGACTAGCGCCCATTCCTAGCACAGATACGCAGTATTTT. This translates into CAAGLAPIPSTDTQYF.

This chain joins TRBV28 and TRBJ1-2; the match to TRBD1 covers 9 bases. In germline, CDR1 is MDHEN, CDR2 SYDVKM. This CDR3 has 15 amino acids. The V segment lost 5 bases and the J segment 2 bases; nucleotides outside the gene matches: 6. CDR3 in amino acids: CASSAEGQGNYGYTF. DNA for the CDR3: TGTGCCAGCAGTGCGGAGGGACAGGGAAACTATGGCTACACCTTC.

The gene calls are TRBV4-2 and TRBJ1-2, with D unclear. The ends were cut back, 4 bases at V and 7 bases at J, with 31 bases in the middle. Germline CDR1 is LGHNA and CDR2 is YNFKEQ. This CDR3 contains 19 residues. This chain's CDR3 is CASSPHRESTGNAPGGYTF. In DNA, the CDR3 is TGTGCCAGCAGCCCGCACCGCGAATCTACGGGGAACGCCCCTGGTGGCTACACCTTC.